This T cell receptor (beta chain) came from a study of CD8 T cells in ankylosing spondylitis. The ends lost 5 bases at V and 0 bases at J; junction bases unmatched: 4. Germline V gives CDR1 DFQATT, CDR2 SNEGSKA (reference sequence). The CDR3 sequence is 14 residues long. Whole-study results and caveats: Several of the motif variants were reported before in synovial fluid and blood from reactive arthritis. Blood from ankylosing spondylitis patients appeared to carry a characteristic roughly eight-variant TCR beta motif.

From the 5' RACE reads, TCRdb called clonotypes with MiXCR, one entry per CDR3 protein. The sample comprises fewer than 450,000 distinct CDR3 sequences, more than 15% of which are singletons, and just over 1% rests with the top ten. This clonotype was detected ten times or more. Antigen: not known. This rearrangement joins TRBV20-1 to TRBJ1-1, with 9 bases lining up with TRBD1. The specimen was blood, either unsorted or a sorted T cell fraction (not recorded which). The source is a male donor with ankylosing spondylitis. CDR3 DNA: TGCAGTGCTGAGACAGGGGGGATGAACACTGAAGCTTTCTTT. Translating it yields CSAETGGMNTEAFF.